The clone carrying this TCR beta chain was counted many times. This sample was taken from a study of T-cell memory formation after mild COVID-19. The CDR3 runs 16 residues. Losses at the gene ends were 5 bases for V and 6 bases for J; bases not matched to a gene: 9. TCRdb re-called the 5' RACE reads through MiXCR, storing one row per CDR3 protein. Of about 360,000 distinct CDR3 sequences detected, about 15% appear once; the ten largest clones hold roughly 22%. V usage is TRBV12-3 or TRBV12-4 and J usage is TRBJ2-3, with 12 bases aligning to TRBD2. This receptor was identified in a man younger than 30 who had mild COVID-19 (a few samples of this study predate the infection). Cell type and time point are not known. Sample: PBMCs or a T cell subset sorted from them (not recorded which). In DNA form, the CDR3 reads TGTGCCAGCAGTCAGCGGGGGCTAGCGGGGGGGGATACGCAGTATTTT. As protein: CASSQRGLAGGDTQYF.